Shown below are 7 T cell receptor beta chains from a single sample sequenced in a study of cytomegalovirus exposure and HLA in healthy donors. Only in-frame clones appear in the TCRdb table, and some are missing; sequencing was by immunoSEQ multiplex PCR. This sample has about 110,000 clones, with about 85% found just once. The sample was PBMCs. Receptors originate from a woman under 30 in good health and CMV-seronegative.

The rearrangement links TRBV4-2 to TRBJ1-3; D not certain. The CDR3 covers 15 residues. Trimming took 6 bases from V and 0 from J, leaving 12 bases between them. The germline gives CDR1 LGHNA, CDR2 YNFKEQ. As DNA, the CDR3 is TGTGCCAGCAGTCAAATCCTTAGCTCTGGAAACACCATATATTTT. It translates to CASSQILSSGNTIYF.

The V and J genes are TRBV2 and TRBJ2-3; possibly TRBD1 for D (5 bases). This CDR3 contains 14 residues. Trimming took 4 bases from V and 2 from J, leaving 10 bases between them. Germline V gene data show CDR1 as SNHLY and CDR2 as FYNNEI. The CDR3 spells CASSGDSLTDTQYF. The CDR3 bases are TGTGCCAGCAGTGGAGACAGTCTCACAGATACGCAGTATTTT.

The chain combines TRBV28 with TRBJ1-5; D is undetermined. Germline values: CDR1 MDHEN, CDR2 SYDVKM. Trimming pared 2 bases from V and 2 bases from J, leaving 7 bases between. The CDR3 loop spans 14 amino acids. The CDR3 DNA follows: TGTGCCAGCAGTTTAGTGAGGGGCAATCAGCCCCAGCATTTT. Its translation: CASSLVRGNQPQHF.

This clone has just a few counts. This chain joins TRBV7-8 and TRBJ1-1; 8 bases agree with TRBD1. The V segment lost 5 bases and the J segment 0 bases; nucleotides outside the gene matches: 8. The CDR3 loop spans 16 amino acids. The V gene's germline CDR1 is SGHVS and CDR2 FQNEAQ. The CDR3, as DNA: TGTGCCAGCAGCCCCCGGGACAGGCCCATGAACACTGAAGCTTTCTTT. It is translated as CASSPRDRPMNTEAFF.

This clone has more than one count but fewer than ten. The chain has TRBV10-3 and TRBJ2-1; 7 nucleotides line up with TRBD1. This CDR3 has 15 residues. Germline assignment: CDR1 ENHRY and CDR2 SYGVKD. With V trimmed by 5 bases and J by 5 bases, 9 bases remained unmatched. The CDR3 region has the DNA TGTGCCATCAGTCCCGGACAGGTGAACGACAATGAGCAGTTCTTC. This gives the protein CAISPGQVNDNEQFF.

The chain uses TRBV30 and TRBJ1-5; 12 nucleotides align to TRBD1. CDR3 size: 18 residues. The V gene end was trimmed by 0 bases and the J gene end by 2 bases; junction bases not matched to a gene: 8. Germline lookup yields CDR1 GTSNPN and CDR2 SVGIG (reference sequence). The CDR3: CAWSVRDRGQVGNQPQHF. The DNA of the CDR3 is TGTGCCTGGAGTGTTAGGGACAGGGGGCAGGTTGGCAATCAGCCCCAGCATTTT.

The chain uses TRBV10-3 and TRBJ2-7; TRBD2 aligns across 10 bases. The germline gives CDR1 ENHRY, CDR2 SYGVKD. Germline trimming cut 8 bases from V and 4 bases from J; bases unmatched to any gene: 11. The CDR3 spans 15 residues. The CDR3 sequence is CAISSGSGGAYEQYF. The DNA of the CDR3 is TGTGCCATCTCAAGTGGGAGCGGGGGGGCGTACGAGCAGTACTTC.